This T cell receptor beta chain was found in a study of T cells in Graves' hyperthyroidism and ophthalmopathy. The TCR beta CDR3 regions underwent amplification using RNA transcripts as the source. Primed by the HTBI set, a first-round RT-PCR was run on the TCR CDR3. Using its own MiXCR run on the multiplex PCR reads, TCRdb lists one record per CDR3 protein. The sample yields roughly 380,000 distinct CDR3 sequences, approximately 13% seen once. Trimming at V came to 4 bases and at J to 2 bases, leaving 19 bases not matched to a gene. The CDR3 consists of 20 residues. CDR1 is SEHNR and CDR2 is FQNEAQ in the germline V gene (reference sequence). This clonotype was seen ten or more times.

The sequence came from a man in his thirties or forties with Graves' hyperthyroidism that later progressed to Graves' ophthalmopathy. The sequencing input was blood. The chain couples TRBV7-9 to TRBJ2-3; 9 bases are shared with TRBD2. CDR3 region: CASSSNSPAVLAGYTDTQYF. As DNA, the CDR3 is TGTGCCAGCAGCTCGAATTCCCCCGCGGTCCTAGCGGGGTACACAGATACGCAGTATTTT. Variable domain in full (rest from reference TRBV7-9 and TRBJ2-3): DTGVSQNPRHKITKRGQNVTFRCDPISEHNRLYWYRQTLGQGPEFLTYFQNEAQLEKSRLLSDRFSAERPKGSFSTLEIQRTEQGDSAMYLCASSSNSPAVLAGYTDTQYFGPGTRLTVL.